Below, 11 T cell receptor beta chains from the same sample are listed, as sequenced in a study of T cells in Graves' hyperthyroidism and ophthalmopathy. The TCR beta CDR3 regions underwent amplification using RNA transcripts as the source. The TCR CDR3 was amplified in a first-round RT-PCR using the HTBI primer set. TCRdb independently ran MiXCR on the multiplex PCR reads; one entry per CDR3 protein. The sample carries some 560,000 distinct CDR3 sequences, less than 15% recorded once. Specimen: blood. These receptors were taken from a woman in her thirties or forties with Graves' hyperthyroidism.

Here the CDR3 reads CSVAGTAEYGYTF. In DNA form, the CDR3 reads TGCAGCGTTGCCGGGACAGCGGAGTATGGCTACACCTTC. V and J are TRBV29-1 and TRBJ1-2, with 7 bases identical to TRBD1. The germline gives CDR1 SQVTM, CDR2 ANQGSEA. The CDR3 consists of 13 residues. The ends lost 4 bases at V and 5 bases at J; junction bases unmatched: 7. The full variable domain, completed using reference TRBV29-1 and TRBJ1-2, is SAVISQKPSRDICQRGTSLTIQCQVDSQVTMMFWYRQQPGQSLTLIATANQGSEATYESGFVIDKFPISRPNLTFSTLTVSNMSPEDSSIYLCSVAGTAEYGYTFGSGTRLTVV.

This clonotype was found many times. The rearrangement links TRBV12-3 or TRBV12-4 to TRBJ2-3; 7 bases agree with TRBD2. The CDR3 has 16 residues. V lost 8 bases, J lost 3 bases, and 14 bases stayed unmatched. In nucleotides, the CDR3 is TGTGCCAGCGGGACGGGCGGGGGACCCAGGACAGATACGCAGTATTTT. Residues: CASGTGGGPRTDTQYF.

This clonotype showed up many times. The chain is built from TRBV5-1 and TRBJ2-7, with 13 bases aligning to TRBD2. The CDR3 loop spans 15 amino acids. V lost 5 bases, J lost 2 bases, and 4 bases stayed unmatched. Germline V lookup: CDR1 SGHRS, CDR2 YFSETQ. CDR3 protein: CASRSGLAGAYEQYF. CDR3 coding DNA: TGCGCCAGCAGATCCGGACTAGCGGGAGCCTACGAGCAGTACTTC.

In its sample, this clonotype was seen many times. J is TRBJ2-3 and V is TRBV5-1; 9 bases are a match to TRBD2. Germline lookup yields CDR1 SGHRS and CDR2 YFSETQ. The CDR3 has 16 amino acids. V trimming: 4 bases; J trimming: 2 bases; junction bases outside the gene matches: 8. The CDR3 nucleotides are TGCGCCAGCAGCCCGGGGACTAGCCCCAACACAGATACGCAGTATTTT. This codes for CASSPGTSPNTDTQYF.

The CDR3 coding sequence is TGTGCCTGGAGTCCTTCCGGGACAGGGGGCCCGGAGAACACTGAAGCTTTCTTT. Protein sequence: CAWSPSGTGGPENTEAFF. The rearrangement uses TRBV30 and TRBJ1-1; TRBD1 matches 12 bases. Trimming cost V 2 bases and J 1 base; bases outside gene matches: 11. CDR3 length: 18 residues. The germline CDR1 and CDR2 sequences are GTSNPN and SVGIG (reference sequence).

This clonotype has at least ten counts. This chain connects TRBV7-8 to TRBJ2-7; D gene ambiguous. V was shortened by 1 base and J by 9 bases, with 13 bases between the two germline ends. There are 13 residues in the CDR3. Germline V gene data show CDR1 as SGHVS and CDR2 as FQNEAQ. The CDR3 bases are TGTGCCAGCAGCTTAGTCTCGCTACGAGCGCAGTACTTC. Residues: CASSLVSLRAQYF.

This clonotype turned up a few times. The chain combines TRBV5-6 with TRBJ2-4, with 9 nucleotides matching TRBD1. The CDR3 runs to 13 residues. Trimming removed 9 bases from V and 6 bases from J; junction bases left unmatched: 7. Germline V lookup: CDR1 SGHDT, CDR2 YYEEEE. The CDR3 DNA follows: TGTGCCACGACAACAGGGGGCCGAAACATTCAGTACTTC. Translating it yields CATTTGGRNIQYF.

The chain combines TRBV19 with TRBJ1-5; D is ambiguous. Trimming cost V 10 bases and J 4 bases, with 17 bases left between them. The CDR3 runs to 14 residues. The germline CDR1 and CDR2 sequences are LNHDA and SQIVND (reference sequence). This CDR3 reads CATAMPQRNQPQHF. The CDR3 coding sequence is TGTGCCACCGCCATGCCGCAGAGAAATCAGCCCCAGCATTTT.

This clonotype was detected many times. The chain links TRBV12-3 or TRBV12-4 to TRBJ2-1; TRBD2 agrees at 14 bases. The CDR3 contains 17 residues. With V trimmed by 9 bases and J by 6 bases, 13 bases remained unmatched. The CDR3, as DNA: TGTGCCAGTAGCCCTCCGGGACTAGCGGGAGCCCGCAATGAGCAGTTCTTC. Its translation: CASSPPGLAGARNEQFF.

This clonotype was observed many times. The chain links TRBV12-3 or TRBV12-4 to TRBJ2-5; D perhaps matches TRBD1 (5 bases). CDR3 length equals 15 residues. Trimming took 4 bases from V and 4 from J, leaving 16 bases between them. For the CDR3, the DNA is TGTGCCAGCAGTTCGAAGCCTCAGGGTGGAGAGACCCAGTACTTC. This gives the protein CASSSKPQGGETQYF.

This clonotype was counted many times. The rearrangement uses TRBV7-8 and TRBJ2-3; 7 bases line up with TRBD1. J gave up 3 bases and V 1 base, and 1 base lay outside the gene matches. The CDR3 contains 14 residues. The V gene's germline CDR1 is SGHVS and CDR2 FQNEAQ. The CDR3 sequence is CASSLGGQTDTQYF. The CDR3 nucleotides read TGTGCCAGCAGCTTAGGGGGACAGACAGATACGCAGTATTTT.